These T cell receptor beta chains were read from a single sample in a study of T cell responses to AZD1222 COVID-19 vaccine. Data came from immunoSEQ multiplex PCR; TCRdb stores just in-frame clones and leaves some out. The sample has 70,000 to 90,000 clones, approximately 88% seen once. The sequencing used peripheral blood, collected on day 0 of AZD1222 vaccination. Source of these receptors: an adult in good health. Both conserved end residues are trimmed from each CDR3. D genes are given only for firm matches. Clone size, where shown, is once, few, many, or a class for clones that have expanded.

J,D,V,size,CDR3
TRBJ2-3,NA,TRBV7-9,NA,ASSLVQSLGTDTQY
TRBJ2-3,NA,TRBV2,NA,ASSVGGITDTQY
TRBJ2-1,TRBD1,TRBV13,NA,ASSARQGAYNEQF
TRBJ2-2,TRBD1,TRBV6-4,NA,ASSDGTDTGELF
TRBJ2-2,NA,TRBV7-3,NA,ASSLGAAGELF
TRBJ2-1,NA,TRBV4-2,NA,ASSQEQTAGSVEQF
TRBJ2-3,NA,TRBV5-4,NA,ASSLDPEGTDTQY
TRBJ2-1,TRBD1,TRBV2,NA,ATAPRQGFTYNEQF
TRBJ2-3,NA,TRBV27,NA,ASSIGQGTDTQY
TRBJ2-3,TRBD2,TRBV4-2,once,ASSQDYGLAGGPDTQY
TRBJ2-1,NA,TRBV7-2,NA,ASSLLGQLNEQF
TRBJ2-3,NA,TRBV30,NA,AWMGETDTQY
TRBJ1-2,NA,TRBV7-9,NA,ASSSRDNPNYGYT
TRBJ1-2,TRBD1,TRBV19,NA,ASSRDSHYGYT
TRBJ2-7,NA,TRBV7-2,NA,ASSLVPYEQY
TRBJ1-4,TRBD1,TRBV7-9,NA,ASSLDETGSGGKLF
TRBJ2-6,TRBD2,TRBV19,NA,ASSTLLAGGSGANVLT